This record concerns one T cell receptor beta chain sequence. The antigen is undetermined. This record belongs to a study of T cell responses to AZD1222 COVID-19 vaccine. Here immunoSEQ multiplex PCR was the method, and the copy in TCRdb shows in-frame clones only, minus some. The sample lists 130,000 to 150,000 clones; over 85% were seen once. CDR1 and CDR2 (germline): LGHNA, YSLEER. The trim removed 0 bases at V and 8 bases at J, leaving 9 bases unmatched. The CDR3 is made up of 17 amino acids. Whole-study results and caveats: Unmutated variant regions reportedly attract nearly half of all spike-specific TCRs. Only after the peak T cell response were repertoires sampled. A mostly white British donor set with more females was recruited, and clonal diversity was possibly underestimated. A rise in Spike-specific TCR breadth and depth followed two AZD1222 doses.

The chain uses TRBV4-3 and TRBJ2-1; 11 nucleotides line up with TRBD1. The clonotype originates from an adult who received the AZD1222 COVID-19 vaccine. Sequenced here: peripheral blood, sampled 28 days after the second AZD1222 dose. This CDR3 reads CASSQEWTGGFGDEQFF. The CDR3 DNA is TGCGCCAGCAGCCAAGAGTGGACAGGGGGCTTTGGGGATGAGCAGTTCTTC.